These 30 T cell receptor beta chains originate from one sample sequenced in a study of response to subunit inactivated influenza vaccine. MiXCR, run by TCRdb on the RT-PCR reads, gives a single entry per CDR3 protein. The repertoire consists of about 530,000 distinct CDR3 sequences, with about 11% occurring once and the leading ten covering about 10%. Specimen: PBMCs from blood, collected on the day of vaccination. The source is a man between 50 and 59 years old who received an inactivated influenza vaccine.

This clonotype was seen a handful of times. The rearrangement joins TRBV28 to TRBJ2-7; D unclear. CDR1 MDHEN and CDR2 SYDVKM come from the germline V gene. The CDR3 length is 15 residues. Between the trimmed V and J ends, which lost 1 base and 0 bases, there was a span of 10 bases. In DNA form, the CDR3 reads TGTGCCAGCAGTTTATACCCCGAAAGCTCCTACGAGCAGTACTTC. Its translation is CASSLYPESSYEQYF.

This clonotype showed up just a few times. This chain connects TRBV2 to TRBJ2-7, with D maybe TRBD2 (5 bases). The CDR3 has 13 residues. V was cut by 7 bases and J by 2 bases, with 12 bases left in between. CDR1 is SNHLY and CDR2 is FYNNEI in the germline V gene. The CDR3 sequence: CASIGERTYEQYF. In DNA form, the CDR3 reads TGTGCCAGCATTGGGGAGCGAACCTACGAGCAGTACTTC.

Many counts were recorded for this clonotype. The chain combines TRBV11-2 with TRBJ2-1, with TRBD2 as a possible D gene (6 bases). Deletions cut 5 bases from V and 8 bases from J, with 25 bases between. Germline V CDR1 and CDR2: SGHAT, FQNNGV. This CDR3 has 17 amino acids. CDR3 protein: CASSPSLGGSVLYEQFF. CDR3 DNA sequence: TGTGCCAGCAGCCCTAGTTTGGGGGGATCAGTTTTATATGAGCAGTTCTTC. Full variable domain (missing parts from reference TRBV11-2 and TRBJ2-1): EAGVAQSPRYKIIEKRQSVAFWCNPISGHATLYWYQQILGQGPKLLIQFQNNGVVDDSQLPKDRFSAERLKGVDSTLKIQPAKLEDSAVYLCASSPSLGGSVLYEQFFGPGTRLTVL.

The chain couples TRBV30 to TRBJ2-7; TRBD1 matches at 10 bases. This CDR3 contains 14 residues. V was clipped by 2 bases and J by 3 bases; unmatched bases: 4. Germline-derived CDR1 and CDR2 are GTSNPN and SVGIG (reference sequence). The CDR3 DNA follows: TGTGCCTGGAGTCTTGGGGACAGGGGCTACGAGCAGTACTTC. This gives the protein CAWSLGDRGYEQYF.

This clonotype has a handful of counts. The DNA for the CDR3 is TGTGCCAGCAGTCCCCGGGGGAGGGCCCCCTCCTACAATGAGCAGTTCTTC. It yields the protein CASSPRGRAPSYNEQFF. The chain combines TRBV12-3 or TRBV12-4 with TRBJ2-1; TRBD2 matches at 7 bases. Trimming cost V 5 bases and J 0 bases; bases outside gene matches: 10. The CDR3 spans 17 residues.

The rearrangement links TRBV20-1 to TRBJ2-1; D perhaps matches TRBD2 (6 bases). CDR1 and CDR2 (germline): DFQATT, SNEGSKA (reference sequence). Trimming removed 6 bases at V and 5 bases at J, with 14 bases between. The CDR3 length is 13 residues. This CDR3 is CSAFGGDHNEQFF. The CDR3 DNA is TGCAGTGCATTTGGCGGGGACCACAATGAGCAGTTCTTC.

This chain joins TRBV7-2 and TRBJ2-2, with TRBD1 identical over 9 bases. CDR1 is SGHTA, CDR2 FQGNSA, per germline. J gave up 0 bases and V 5 bases, and 4 bases lay outside the gene matches. There are 16 residues in the CDR3. The CDR3 here is CASSRRTGANTGELFF. For the CDR3, the DNA is TGTGCCAGCAGCCGGAGGACAGGGGCGAACACCGGGGAGCTGTTTTTT.

Ten or more counts support this clonotype. The chain links TRBV6-1 to TRBJ2-1, with D possibly being TRBD2 (5 bases). Per germline, CDR1 MNHNS and CDR2 SASEGT. Deletions cut 6 bases from V and 4 bases from J, with 10 bases between. This CDR3 spans 13 amino acids. CDR3: CASRWGEYNEQFF. CDR3 DNA sequence: TGTGCCAGCAGGTGGGGAGAATACAATGAGCAGTTCTTC.

V and J are TRBV28 and TRBJ2-5; TRBD2 aligns across 12 bases. The V gene end was trimmed by 6 bases and the J gene end by 0 bases; junction bases not matched to a gene: 11. Germline V gene sequence: CDR1 MDHEN, CDR2 SYDVKM. The CDR3 runs to 18 residues. DNA of the CDR3: TGTGCCAGCAGCCAACTAGCGGGGGGACCCCCCGACCAAGAGACCCAGTACTTC. This codes for CASSQLAGGPPDQETQYF.

This clonotype occurred once. In nucleotides, the CDR3 is TGTGCCACCAGTGGAGCCGGGACAGGGTACTCTGGGGCCAACGTCCTGACTTTC. Translation gives CATSGAGTGYSGANVLTF. The chain carries TRBV24-1 and TRBJ2-6; 9 nucleotides line up with TRBD1. The V and J ends lost 5 bases and 0 bases, in that order; junction bases with no gene match: 7. The CDR3 consists of 18 residues. CDR1 and CDR2 from the germline V gene are KGHDR and SFDVKD.

In its sample, this clonotype was seen a few times. The chain uses TRBV20-1 and TRBJ2-7; D uncertain. This CDR3 comprises 13 residues. Germline loops: CDR1 DFQATT, CDR2 SNEGSKA (reference sequence). The V gene lost 2 bases and the J gene lost 2 bases, with 10 bases spanning the gap. DNA of the CDR3: TGCAGTGCTAGAACGCCTGGGGCCTACGAGCAGTACTTC. It is translated as CSARTPGAYEQYF.

CDR3 DNA sequence: TGTGCCAGCATCATGACAGGGGGCGCAGGCACTGAAGCTTTCTTT. Amino acid sequence: CASIMTGGAGTEAFF. V and J are TRBV12-3 or TRBV12-4 and TRBJ1-1, with 10 bases lining up with TRBD1. This CDR3 spans 15 amino acids. The ends lost 7 bases at V and 4 bases at J; junction bases unmatched: 9.

This clonotype has only a few counts. In DNA, the CDR3 is TGTGCCAGCAGTTTACGTGGCCGGCAACACTATGGCTACACCTTC. Its translation is CASSLRGRQHYGYTF. The genes are TRBV28 and TRBJ1-2; D not certain. Trimming removed 2 bases from V and 3 bases from J, with 13 bases in between. This CDR3 is built from 15 residues. Germline CDR1 MDHEN, CDR2 SYDVKM.

The chain is built from TRBV12-3 or TRBV12-4 and TRBJ2-3; D perhaps matches TRBD2 (5 bases). V dropped 5 bases and J dropped 2 bases, with 11 bases sitting between them. The CDR3 has 14 amino acids. CDR3 protein: CASSQAEYTDTQYF. The CDR3 nucleotides are TGTGCCAGCAGTCAAGCGGAGTACACAGATACGCAGTATTTT.

The rearrangement joins TRBV27 to TRBJ2-3; perhaps TRBD1 as D (6 bases). The CDR3 is 15 amino acids. V gave up 5 bases and J gave up 4 bases, with 16 bases separating them. CDR1 MNHEY and CDR2 SMNVEV come from the germline V gene (reference sequence). The CDR3 nucleotides are TGTGCCAGCAGTAAACAGGGTGGGGGTCCAGATACGCAGTATTTT. This gives the protein CASSKQGGGPDTQYF.

This chain uses TRBV7-9 with TRBJ2-3; 8 positions match TRBD2. Germline trimming cut 0 bases from V and 4 bases from J; bases unmatched to any gene: 6. The CDR3 sequence is 16 residues long. CDR1 is SEHNR and CDR2 is FQNEAQ in the germline V gene (reference sequence). The CDR3 reads CASSLARTSLPDTQYF. The CDR3, as DNA: TGTGCCAGCAGCTTAGCCAGGACTAGCCTCCCAGATACGCAGTATTTT.

This clonotype was detected only a few times. The chain couples TRBV20-1 to TRBJ1-4; TRBD1 might be the D (6 bases). There are 13 residues in the CDR3. Germline-derived CDR1 and CDR2 are DFQATT and SNEGSKA (reference sequence). The V and J ends lost 5 bases and 4 bases respectively, with 11 bases between them. The CDR3 sequence is CSALTGYNEKLFF. DNA of the CDR3: TGCAGTGCTCTGACAGGTTATAATGAAAAACTGTTTTTT.

This clonotype was counted many times. This chain links TRBV7-2 with TRBJ2-3; possible D gene TRBD2, 5 bases. From germline, CDR1 is SGHTA and CDR2 FQGNSA. V was trimmed by 0 bases and J by 0 bases, leaving 16 bases between them. This CDR3 spans 18 amino acids. CDR3 nucleotide sequence: TGTGCCAGCAGCTTAGCCCTATCAAGCGGAGCTAGCACAGATACGCAGTATTTT. Amino acid sequence: CASSLALSSGASTDTQYF.

This clonotype has only a few counts. The chain links TRBV5-1 to TRBJ2-3; maybe TRBD2 (6 bases). Germline V gene data show CDR1 as SGHRS and CDR2 as YFSETQ. The V end lost 0 bases, the J end lost 4 bases, and 15 bases lay between the germline ends. This CDR3 is built from 16 residues. The CDR3 DNA reads as TGCGCCAGCAGCTTGGGTTTCGGGAGTCAGGCAGATACGCAGTATTTT. Its translation: CASSLGFGSQADTQYF. Supplemented by reference TRBV5-1 and TRBJ2-3, the full variable domain reads KAGVTQTPRYLIKTRGQQVTLSCSPISGHRSVSWYQQTPGQGLQFLFEYFSETQRNKGNFPGRFSGRQFSNSRSEMNVSTLELGDSALYLCASSLGFGSQADTQYFGPGTRLTVL.

The rearrangement links TRBV4-3 to TRBJ2-1; no clear D. CDR1 LGHNA and CDR2 YSLEER come from the germline V gene. The CDR3 length is 18 residues. The V and J ends lost 0 bases and 0 bases respectively, with 15 bases between them. This CDR3 is CASSQDRIKGSSYNEQFF. The CDR3 DNA reads as TGCGCCAGCAGCCAAGATCGTATTAAGGGAAGCTCCTACAATGAGCAGTTCTTC.

This clonotype was counted between two and nine times. The genes are TRBV29-1 and TRBJ2-7, with D possibly being TRBD1 (6 bases). CDR1 is SQVTM and CDR2 is ANQGSEA in the germline V gene. CDR3 length: 13 amino acids. Trimming shortened V by 6 bases and J by 2 bases, and 14 bases separated the two germline ends. The chain's CDR3 is CSVRGQLTYEQYF. For the CDR3, the DNA is TGCAGCGTCCGCGGACAGTTGACCTACGAGCAGTACTTC.

This clonotype occurred a few times. This chain uses TRBV20-1 with TRBJ2-7; 11 bases are shared with TRBD2. Germline loops: CDR1 DFQATT, CDR2 SNEGSKA (reference sequence). The CDR3 totals 16 residues. Unmatched junction bases numbered 6, after V lost 2 bases and J lost 0 bases. The CDR3 region is CSARFTSGRTSYEQYF. The CDR3, as DNA: TGCAGTGCTAGATTTACTAGCGGGAGAACCTCCTACGAGCAGTACTTC.

The chain joins TRBV12-3 or TRBV12-4 to TRBJ2-1, with D unclear. The CDR3 has 17 amino acids. With 7 bases removed from V and 9 bases from J, the gap between germline ends came to 28 bases. The CDR3 reads CASIPRSWPLHRGEQFF. The CDR3 coding sequence is TGTGCCAGCATTCCCCGTTCGTGGCCACTACACCGAGGTGAGCAGTTCTTC.

The chain recombines TRBV9 with TRBJ2-3; D remains unclear. This CDR3 region has 12 residues. In germline, CDR1 is SGDLS, CDR2 YYNGEE. V lost 7 bases, J lost 6 bases, and 12 bases lay in between. CDR3 residues: CASSTSMDTQYF. DNA for the CDR3: TGTGCCAGCTCCACTTCAATGGATACGCAGTATTTT.

This clonotype has just a few counts. J is TRBJ2-7 and V is TRBV7-9; TRBD1 is a possible D gene (5 bases). CDR3 size: 12 residues. With 4 bases removed from V and 7 bases from J, the gap between germline ends came to 11 bases. Germline CDR1 SEHNR, CDR2 FQNEAQ (reference sequence). The CDR3 nucleotides are TGTGCCAGCAGCTCAGGGCGGTGGGAGCAGTACTTC. Residues: CASSSGRWEQYF.

This clonotype was observed a few times. The chain recombines TRBV5-1 with TRBJ2-1; TRBD2 matches at 11 bases. The CDR3 has 16 residues. J gave up 4 bases and V 2 bases, and 5 bases lay outside the gene matches. The germline gives CDR1 SGHRS, CDR2 YFSETQ. The CDR3 region has the DNA TGCGCCAGCAGCTTTCATATAGCGGGGGGGTACAATGAGCAGTTCTTC. It yields the protein CASSFHIAGGYNEQFF.

This chain joins TRBV6-4 and TRBJ2-2; no firm D call. Germline lookup yields CDR1 MRHNA and CDR2 SNTAGT. The CDR3 has 13 residues. Trimming left V 2 bases short and J 6 bases short, with 7 bases between. This chain's CDR3 is CASSDRDAGELFF. Written as DNA, the CDR3 is TGTGCCAGCAGTGACCGAGACGCCGGGGAGCTGTTTTTT.

The chain combines TRBV12-3 or TRBV12-4 with TRBJ2-1, with 12 bases lining up with TRBD2. The CDR3 is 16 residues long. With V trimmed by 5 bases and J by 3 bases, 5 bases remained unmatched. The CDR3 loop is CASSTGTSGFYNEQFF. The CDR3 DNA reads TGTGCCAGCAGTACCGGGACTAGCGGGTTCTACAATGAGCAGTTCTTC.

The J gene is TRBJ1-1, the V gene TRBV7-9; a weak D match, TRBD1 (5 bases). Trimming took off 5 bases at V and 6 bases at J, with 13 bases between the two ends. The CDR3 consists of 13 residues. Germline CDR1 and CDR2: SEHNR and FQNEAQ (reference sequence). CDR3 region: CASSDSGSSEAFF. CDR3 DNA sequence: TGTGCCAGCAGCGACAGTGGGTCCTCTGAAGCTTTCTTT.

This clonotype showed up just a few times. J is TRBJ2-2 and V is TRBV6-2 or TRBV6-3; 11 bases agree with TRBD2. The CDR3 sequence is 16 residues long. Germline CDR1 is MNHEY and CDR2 is SVGEGT. V was clipped by 2 bases and J by 1 base; unmatched bases: 0. CDR3 coding DNA: TGTGCCAGCAGTTACGGACTAGCGGGGAACACCGGGGAGCTGTTTTTT. Its protein product is CASSYGLAGNTGELFF.